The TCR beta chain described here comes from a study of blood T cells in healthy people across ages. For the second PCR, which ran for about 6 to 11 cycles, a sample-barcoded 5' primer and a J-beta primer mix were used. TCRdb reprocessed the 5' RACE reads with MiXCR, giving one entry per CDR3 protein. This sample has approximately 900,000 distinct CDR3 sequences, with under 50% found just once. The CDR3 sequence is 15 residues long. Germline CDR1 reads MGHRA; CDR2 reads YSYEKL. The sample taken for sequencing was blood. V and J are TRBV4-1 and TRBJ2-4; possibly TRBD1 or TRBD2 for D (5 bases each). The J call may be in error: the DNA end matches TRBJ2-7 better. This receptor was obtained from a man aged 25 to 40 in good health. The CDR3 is CASSREWGTIYEQYF. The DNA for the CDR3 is TGCGCCAGCAGCCGAGAGTGGGGGACCATCTACGAGCAGTACTTC.